This TCR beta chain was identified during a study of shared clonotypes between healthy human individuals. Across the whole study: Each donor had three CD4 naive, three CD4 memory, two CD8 naive and one CD8 memory plate. Findings and limits, study-wide: Owing to a small donor count, the genetic and exposure-history diversity represented was limited.

Germline lookup yields CDR1 SGHRS and CDR2 YFSETQ. Trimming removed 0 bases at V and 4 bases at J, with 13 bases between. The CDR3 has 15 residues. As to this clone: Antigen: not known.

CD4+ cells were split into CD45RA+ naive and CD45RA-negative memory subsets. Repertoires were generated with immunoSEQ multiplex PCR, while TCRdb's copy carries only in-frame clones and drops some. The sample lists some 1 million clones, about 80% occurring once. The rearrangement uses TRBV5-1 and TRBJ1-2; D is uncertain. This TCR derives from a young man in good health. The source material was memory CD4+ T cells sorted from blood. Documented subset: CD45RA-negative fraction. Here the CDR3 DNA reads TGCGCCAGCAGCTTGGACAGTCGGATTCTCTATGGCTACACCTTC. Translation gives CASSLDSRILYGYTF.